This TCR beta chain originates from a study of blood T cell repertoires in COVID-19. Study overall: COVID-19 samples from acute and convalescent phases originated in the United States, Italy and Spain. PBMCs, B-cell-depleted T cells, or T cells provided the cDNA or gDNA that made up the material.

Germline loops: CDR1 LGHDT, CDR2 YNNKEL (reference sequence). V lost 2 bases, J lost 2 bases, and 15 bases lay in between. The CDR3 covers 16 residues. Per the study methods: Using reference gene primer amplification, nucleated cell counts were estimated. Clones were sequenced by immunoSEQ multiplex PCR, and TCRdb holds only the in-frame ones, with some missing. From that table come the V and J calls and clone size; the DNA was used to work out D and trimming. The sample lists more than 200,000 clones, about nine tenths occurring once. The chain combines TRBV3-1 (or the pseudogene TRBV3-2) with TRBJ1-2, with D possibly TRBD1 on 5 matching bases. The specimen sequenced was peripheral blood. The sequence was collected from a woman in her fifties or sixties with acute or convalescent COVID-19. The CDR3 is CASSQPQGKENYGYTF. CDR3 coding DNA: TGTGCCAGCAGCCAACCCCAGGGCAAAGAGAACTATGGCTACACCTTC.